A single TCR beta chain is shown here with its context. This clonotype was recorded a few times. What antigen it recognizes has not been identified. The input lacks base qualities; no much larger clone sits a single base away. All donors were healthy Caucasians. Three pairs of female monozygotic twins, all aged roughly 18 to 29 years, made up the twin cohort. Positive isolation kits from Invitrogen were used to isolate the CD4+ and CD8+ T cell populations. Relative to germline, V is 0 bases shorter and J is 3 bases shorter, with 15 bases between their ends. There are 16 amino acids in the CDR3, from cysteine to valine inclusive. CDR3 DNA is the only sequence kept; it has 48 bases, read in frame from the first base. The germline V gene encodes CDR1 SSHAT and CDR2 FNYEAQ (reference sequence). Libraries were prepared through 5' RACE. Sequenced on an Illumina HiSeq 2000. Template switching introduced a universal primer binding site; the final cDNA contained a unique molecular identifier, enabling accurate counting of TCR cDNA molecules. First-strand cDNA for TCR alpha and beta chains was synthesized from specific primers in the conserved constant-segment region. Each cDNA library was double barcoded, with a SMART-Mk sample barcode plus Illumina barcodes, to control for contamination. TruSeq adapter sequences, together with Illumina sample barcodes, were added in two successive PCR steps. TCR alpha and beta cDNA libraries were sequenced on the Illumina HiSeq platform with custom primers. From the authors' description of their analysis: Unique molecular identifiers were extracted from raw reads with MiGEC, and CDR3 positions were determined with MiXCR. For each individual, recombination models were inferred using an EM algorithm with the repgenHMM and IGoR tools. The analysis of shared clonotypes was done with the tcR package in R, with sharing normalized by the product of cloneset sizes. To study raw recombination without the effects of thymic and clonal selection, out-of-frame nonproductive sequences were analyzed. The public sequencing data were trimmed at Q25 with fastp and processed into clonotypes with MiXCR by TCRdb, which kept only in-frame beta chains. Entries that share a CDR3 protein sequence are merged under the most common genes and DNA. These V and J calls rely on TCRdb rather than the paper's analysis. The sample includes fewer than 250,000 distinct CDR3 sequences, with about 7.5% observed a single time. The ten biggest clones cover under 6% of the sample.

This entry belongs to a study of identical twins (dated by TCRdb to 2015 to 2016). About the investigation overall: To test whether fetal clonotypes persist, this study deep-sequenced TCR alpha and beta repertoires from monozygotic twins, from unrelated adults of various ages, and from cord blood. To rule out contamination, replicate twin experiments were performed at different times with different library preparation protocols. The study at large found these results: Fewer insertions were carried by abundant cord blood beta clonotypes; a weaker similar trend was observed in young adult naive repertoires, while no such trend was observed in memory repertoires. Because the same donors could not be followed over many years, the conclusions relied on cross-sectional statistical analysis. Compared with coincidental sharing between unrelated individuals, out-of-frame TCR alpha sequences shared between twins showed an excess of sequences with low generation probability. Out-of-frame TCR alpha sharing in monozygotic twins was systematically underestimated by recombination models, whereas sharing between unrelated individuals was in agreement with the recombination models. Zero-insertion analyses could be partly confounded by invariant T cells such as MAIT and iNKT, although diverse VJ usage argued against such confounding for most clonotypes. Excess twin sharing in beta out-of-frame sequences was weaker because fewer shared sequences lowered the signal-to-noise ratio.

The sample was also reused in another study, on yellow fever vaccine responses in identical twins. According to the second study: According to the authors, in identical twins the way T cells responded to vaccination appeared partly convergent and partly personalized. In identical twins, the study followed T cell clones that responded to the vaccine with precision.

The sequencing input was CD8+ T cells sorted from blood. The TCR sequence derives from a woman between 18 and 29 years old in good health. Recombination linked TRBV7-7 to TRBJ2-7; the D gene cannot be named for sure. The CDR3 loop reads CASSLASADRCYEQYV. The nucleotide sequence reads TGTGCCAGCAGCTTAGCGTCGGCCGACCGGTGCTACGAGCAGTACGTC.